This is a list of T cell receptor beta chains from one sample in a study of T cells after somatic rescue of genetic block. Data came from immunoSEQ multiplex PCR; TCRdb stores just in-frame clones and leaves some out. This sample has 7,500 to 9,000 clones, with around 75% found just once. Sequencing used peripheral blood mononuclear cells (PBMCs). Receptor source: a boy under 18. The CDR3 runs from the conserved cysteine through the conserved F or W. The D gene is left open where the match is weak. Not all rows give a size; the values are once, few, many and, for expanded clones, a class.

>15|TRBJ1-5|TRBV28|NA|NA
CASSPLSHSNQPQHF
TGTGCCAGCAGTCCACTTTCACATAGCAATCAGCCCCAGCATTTT
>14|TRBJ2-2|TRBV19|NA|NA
CASSTQWGTGELFF
TGTGCCAGTAGTACCCAATGGGGTACCGGGGAGCTGTTTTTT
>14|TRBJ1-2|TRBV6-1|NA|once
CASSEYARDYGYTF
TGTGCCAGCAGTGAATATGCCAGGGACTATGGCTACACCTTC
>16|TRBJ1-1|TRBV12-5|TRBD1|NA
CATVTGGRGLATEAFF
TGTGCTACCGTTACAGGGGGCCGGGGGTTGGCCACTGAAGCTTTCTTT
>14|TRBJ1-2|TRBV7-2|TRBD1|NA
CASSLVQGNYGYTF
TGTGCCAGCAGCTTAGTACAGGGGAACTATGGCTACACCTTC
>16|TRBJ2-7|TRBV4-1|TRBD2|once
CASSQGAGLIWDEQYF
TGCGCCAGCAGCCAAGGAGCGGGGCTAATTTGGGACGAGCAGTACTTC
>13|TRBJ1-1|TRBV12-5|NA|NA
CASGSGGPTEAFF
TGTGCTAGTGGTTCCGGGGGGCCCACTGAAGCTTTCTTT
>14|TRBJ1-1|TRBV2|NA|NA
CASSAGVLNTEAFF
TGTGCCAGCAGTGCAGGGGTCTTGAACACTGAAGCTTTCTTT
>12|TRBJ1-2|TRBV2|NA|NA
CASELRGYGYTF
TGTGCCAGCGAATTAAGGGGATACGGCTACACCTTC
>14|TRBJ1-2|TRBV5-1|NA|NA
CASRSTAMESGYTF
TGCGCCAGCAGATCGACAGCCATGGAGAGTGGCTACACCTTC
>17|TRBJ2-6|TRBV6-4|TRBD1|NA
CASPWTGGQSGANVLTF
TGTGCCAGCCCGTGGACAGGGGGCCAGTCAGGGGCCAACGTCCTGACTTTC
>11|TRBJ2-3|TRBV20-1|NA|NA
CSANRGDTQYF
TGCAGTGCAAACCGGGGGGATACGCAGTATTTT
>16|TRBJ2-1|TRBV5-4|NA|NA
CASSWGGGEGWNEQFF
TGTGCCAGCAGCTGGGGTGGTGGCGAGGGGTGGAATGAGCAGTTCTTC
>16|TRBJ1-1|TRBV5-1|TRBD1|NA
CASSSWKTGMNTEAFF
TGCGCCAGCAGCTCGTGGAAGACAGGGATGAACACTGAAGCTTTCTTT
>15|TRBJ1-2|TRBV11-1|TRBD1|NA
CASSFGQGANYGYTF
TGTGCCAGCAGCTTCGGGCAGGGGGCTAACTATGGCTACACCTTC
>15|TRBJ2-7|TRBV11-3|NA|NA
CASSLGGIDGSEQYF
TGTGCCAGCAGCTTAGGGGGGATAGACGGGTCCGAGCAGTACTTC
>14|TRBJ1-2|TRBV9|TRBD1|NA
CASSARGVWDGYTF
TGTGCCAGCAGCGCCAGGGGGGTATGGGATGGCTACACCTTC
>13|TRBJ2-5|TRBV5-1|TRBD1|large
CASRGQEQETQYF
TGCGCCAGCAGAGGACAGGAACAAGAGACCCAGTACTTC
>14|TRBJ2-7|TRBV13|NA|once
CASSYSGVRHEQYF
TGTGCCAGCAGCTACTCCGGGGTCCGGCACGAGCAGTACTTC
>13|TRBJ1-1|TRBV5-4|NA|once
CASSWAHNSEAFF
TGTGCCAGCAGCTGGGCGCACAACTCTGAAGCTTTCTTT
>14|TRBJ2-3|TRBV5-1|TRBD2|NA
CASSLGLDTDTQYF
TGCGCCAGCAGCTTAGGACTAGACACAGATACGCAGTATTTT
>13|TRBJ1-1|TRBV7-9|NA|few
CAIPRPGSTEAFF
TGTGCCATCCCCAGGCCGGGGTCCACTGAAGCTTTCTTT
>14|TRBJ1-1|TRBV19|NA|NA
CASQYWGAQTEAFF
TGTGCCAGCCAGTATTGGGGGGCTCAGACTGAAGCTTTCTTT